This TCR beta chain was sequenced in a study of cytomegalovirus exposure and HLA in healthy donors. Whole-study results and caveats: Researchers catalogued over 150 TCR beta chains as cytomegalovirus-associated.

Trimming pared 4 bases from V and 7 bases from J, leaving 16 bases between. CDR1 and CDR2 (germline): GTSNPN, SVGIG (reference sequence). CDR3 length: 13 amino acids. The PCR ran on 60 Vbeta and 13 Jbeta primers. The repertoire was sequenced with immunoSEQ multiplex PCR; TCRdb's copy has only in-frame clones and lacks some. The repertoire holds around 85,000 clones, with around 68% as singletons. This clone was recorded once. What it recognizes is unknown. The chain links TRBV30 to TRBJ1-2, with a possible D match to TRBD1 (5 bases). Sequencing was performed on PBMCs. This TCR came from a man younger than 45 in good health and CMV-seropositive. The CDR3 sequence: CAWNPGRGRGYTF. DNA for the CDR3: TGTGCCTGGAACCCTGGGAGGGGACGTGGCTACACCTTC.